Each of the 27 T cell receptor beta chains below was sequenced from the same sample in a study of blood T cell repertoires in COVID-19. Only in-frame clones appear in the TCRdb table, and some are missing; sequencing was by immunoSEQ multiplex PCR. The table includes over 55,000 clones, about nine tenths detected once. Sequenced material: peripheral blood. These receptors originate from a woman aged 80 or over with COVID-19, enrolled during active disease.

J is TRBJ2-3 and V is TRBV4-2, with a weak D call TRBD2 (5 bases). This CDR3 is built from 15 residues. From germline, CDR1 is LGHNA and CDR2 YNFKEQ. Deletions cut 1 base from V and 1 base from J, with 9 bases between. This CDR3 reads CASSQASGGTDTQYF. As DNA, the CDR3 is TGTGCCAGCAGCCAAGCATCCGGGGGCACAGATACGCAGTATTTT.

This clone was observed a single time. The V call is TRBV25-1, the J call TRBJ2-1; D gene ambiguous. The germline V gene has CDR1 MGHDK and CDR2 SYGVNS. There are 14 residues in the CDR3. Trimming took off 0 bases at V and 10 bases at J, with 13 bases between the two ends. CDR3 amino acids: CASSEYRSPFEQFF. In DNA form, the CDR3 reads TGTGCCAGCAGTGAATATAGAAGCCCCTTCGAGCAGTTCTTC.

The chain couples TRBV6-2 or TRBV6-3 to TRBJ1-5, with D perhaps matching TRBD1 (5 bases). This CDR3 is 14 amino acids long. In germline, CDR1 is MNHEY, CDR2 SVGEGT. V lost 2 bases and J 6 bases, leaving 11 bases between the germline ends. CDR3 region: CASSYGGVGQPQHF. CDR3 DNA sequence: TGTGCCAGCAGTTACGGAGGGGTTGGTCAGCCCCAGCATTTT.

This clone has only one observation. The rearrangement uses TRBV7-2 and TRBJ2-2; 7 positions agree with TRBD2. The CDR3 loop spans 15 amino acids. V was clipped by 2 bases and J by 4 bases; unmatched bases: 4. Germline assignment: CDR1 SGHTA and CDR2 FQGNSA. As DNA, the CDR3 is TGTGCCAGCAGCTTAAAGCGGGGTGGCACCGGGGAGCTGTTTTTT. Translating it yields CASSLKRGGTGELFF.

V gene TRBV5-5 combines with J gene TRBJ1-2, with 9 positions matching TRBD1. CDR3 length: 14 amino acids. Germline V gene sequence: CDR1 SGHKS, CDR2 YYEKEE (reference sequence). V was pared by 1 base and J by 7 bases, with 5 bases of the junction left unmatched. The CDR3: CASSLYRDRVGYTF. CDR3 nucleotides: TGTGCCAGCAGCTTGTACCGGGACAGGGTTGGCTACACCTTC.

The CDR3 protein is CASSLNRVGEQFF. CDR3 bases: TGTGCCAGCAGCCTCAACAGGGTCGGTGAGCAGTTCTTC. The V call is TRBV6-2 or TRBV6-3, the J call TRBJ2-1, with a possible D match to TRBD1 (6 bases). Deletions cut 6 bases from V and 9 bases from J, with 15 bases between. CDR1 and CDR2 from the germline V gene are MNHEY and SVGEGT. This CDR3 spans 13 amino acids.

This chain links TRBV5-1 with TRBJ2-7; D unclear. Germline CDR1 and CDR2: SGHRS and YFSETQ. The V gene lost 3 bases and the J gene lost 1 base, with 2 bases spanning the gap. The CDR3 loop spans 11 amino acids. The CDR3 coding sequence is TGCGCCAGCAGCTCTTCCTACGAGCAGTACTTC. Translated: CASSSSYEQYF.

The V gene is TRBV6-5, the J gene TRBJ1-4; tentatively, D is TRBD1 (6 bases). V was pared by 6 bases and J by 10 bases, with 21 bases between. CDR1 and CDR2 from the germline V gene are MNHEY and SVGAGI. The CDR3 totals 15 residues. The CDR3 coding sequence is TGTGCCAGCAGCCCGACGGGGGGGGCTGTAAGAAAACTGTTTTTT. It specifies CASSPTGGAVRKLFF.

The J gene is TRBJ1-2, the V gene TRBV5-1, with a tentative D call TRBD1 (6 bases). Looked up from germline, CDR1 is SGHRS and CDR2 is YFSETQ. V was cut by 4 bases and J by 6 bases, with 16 bases left in between. This CDR3 is built from 14 residues. The CDR3 DNA reads as TGCGCCAGCAGCCTCGGTGGGGGGGCTGATGGCTACACCTTC. It specifies CASSLGGGADGYTF. The complete variable domain, with remaining parts taken from reference TRBV5-1 and TRBJ1-2, reads KAGVTQTPRYLIKTRGQQVTLSCSPISGHRSVSWYQQTPGQGLQFLFEYFSETQRNKGNFPGRFSGRQFSNSRSEMNVSTLELGDSALYLCASSLGGGADGYTFGSGTRLTVV.

The chain joins TRBV10-3 to TRBJ1-3, with 9 bases fitting TRBD1. Germline CDR1 reads ENHRY; CDR2 reads SYGVKD. The CDR3 consists of 16 residues. The trim removed 4 bases at V and 4 bases at J, leaving 8 bases unmatched. CDR3 region: CAISVTGQGSGNTIYF. CDR3 sequence (DNA): TGTGCCATCAGTGTTACGGGACAGGGATCCGGAAACACCATATATTTT.

V is TRBV5-1 and J is TRBJ1-2, with D hard to call. V was cut by 2 bases and J by 5 bases, with 13 bases left in between. The CDR3 is made up of 14 amino acids. Germline-derived CDR1 and CDR2 are SGHRS and YFSETQ. CDR3 in amino acids: CASSFSGTAYGYTF. The CDR3 DNA sequence: TGCGCCAGCAGCTTCAGCGGCACGGCATATGGCTACACCTTC.

The chain carries TRBV6-1 and TRBJ2-3, with D perhaps matching TRBD1 (5 bases). From germline, CDR1 is MNHNS and CDR2 SASEGT. The length of the CDR3 is 14 residues. V was clipped by 3 bases and J by 6 bases, with 13 bases between them. CDR3 in amino acids: CASSEGRGSDTQYF. CDR3 sequence (DNA): TGTGCCAGCAGTGAGGGAAGGGGTTCCGATACGCAGTATTTT.

V gene TRBV7-3 combines with J gene TRBJ2-1, with D maybe TRBD1 (7 bases). This CDR3 has 14 residues. The V end was cut by 5 bases, the J end by 5 bases, with 13 bases between. Germline-derived CDR1 and CDR2 are SGHTA and FQGTGA. CDR3 in DNA: TGTGCCAGCAGCGGGGGGACAGAGAACAATGAGCAGTTCTTC. Residues: CASSGGTENNEQFF.

The V gene is TRBV12-1, the J gene TRBJ1-1. TRBV12-1 is an annotated pseudogene. The CDR3 spans 15 residues. This CDR3 reads CASTSSGQMNTEAFF. CDR3 DNA: TGTGCCAGCACCTCCAGCGGTCAGATGAACACTGAAGCTTTCTTT.

The J gene is TRBJ2-2, the V gene TRBV9; perhaps TRBD1 as D (6 bases). Germline-derived CDR1 and CDR2 are SGDLS and YYNGEE. The ends were cut back, 3 bases at V and 8 bases at J, with 17 bases in the middle. This CDR3 is built from 15 residues. Written as DNA, the CDR3 is TGTGCCAGCAGCGCCGACCCTACAGGGCCGGGGGAGCTGTTTTTT. Translation gives CASSADPTGPGELFF.

The chain joins TRBV18 to TRBJ1-2, with 7 bases fitting TRBD1. V was clipped by 3 bases and J by 4 bases; unmatched bases: 8. CDR1 and CDR2 from the germline V gene are KGHSH and LQKENI. The CDR3 sequence is 15 residues long. CDR3 DNA sequence: TGTGCCAGCTCACCCGACAGGGCGGCCGCCTATGGCTACACCTTC. Amino acids: CASSPDRAAAYGYTF.

The V call is TRBV19, the J call TRBJ1-2; 7 nucleotides match TRBD1. From germline, CDR1 is LNHDA and CDR2 SQIVND (reference sequence). V shed 4 bases and J 4 bases; nucleotides not matched to a gene: 6. This CDR3 spans 14 amino acids. CDR3 bases: TGTGCCAGTAGTAACACCGCAGGGGGCTATGGCTACACCTTC. It encodes CASSNTAGGYGYTF.

The chain joins TRBV27 to TRBJ2-1; 13 bases fit TRBD2. Trimming cost V 9 bases and J 9 bases; bases outside gene matches: 11. This CDR3 spans 15 amino acids. The germline V gene has CDR1 MNHEY and CDR2 SMNVEV (reference sequence). The CDR3 region has the DNA TGTGCCAGTGGACGAACTAGCGGGGGGGCAGGTGAGCAGTTCTTC. Translation gives CASGRTSGGAGEQFF.

The CDR3 DNA follows: TGCGCCAGCAGCTCGTATCAGGGTGGGGGCTACACCTTC. The encoded protein is CASSSYQGGGYTF. This chain uses TRBV5-1 with TRBJ1-2, with D possibly being TRBD1 (5 bases). Germline assignment: CDR1 SGHRS and CDR2 YFSETQ. CDR3 size: 13 residues. V lost 3 bases and J lost 8, with 14 bases in between.

This rearrangement joins TRBV7-2 to TRBJ2-5, with TRBD2 as a possible D gene (7 bases). Per the germline V gene, CDR1 is SGHTA and CDR2 is FQGNSA. Trimming removed 3 bases at V and 5 bases at J, with 13 bases between. The CDR3 sequence is 14 residues long. CDR3 DNA sequence: TGTGCCAGCAGCTTTGATCGGGGGGCGGAGACCCAGTACTTC. The encoded protein is CASSFDRGAETQYF.

V and J are TRBV7-2 and TRBJ2-1; TRBD2 agrees at 8 bases. The CDR3 covers 15 residues. The J segment lost 4 bases and the V segment lost 3 bases, leaving 5 bases of the junction unmatched. Germline V gene sequence: CDR1 SGHTA, CDR2 FQGNSA. CDR3 sequence reads: CASSLTSGGYNEQFF. CDR3 nucleotides: TGTGCCAGCAGCTTGACCAGCGGGGGTTACAATGAGCAGTTCTTC.

The rearrangement joins TRBV19 to TRBJ2-1; 10 nucleotides line up with TRBD1. CDR3 length: 14 amino acids. The germline V gene encodes CDR1 LNHDA and CDR2 SQIVND (reference sequence). The V segment lost 6 bases and the J segment 4 bases; nucleotides outside the gene matches: 3. The CDR3 sequence: CASRGTGVYNEQFF. The CDR3 nucleotides are TGTGCCAGTAGAGGGACAGGGGTTTACAATGAGCAGTTCTTC.

This clone appeared a single time. The genes are TRBV29-1 and TRBJ2-5; possibly TRBD1 for D (5 bases). The CDR3 runs 12 residues. V shed 6 bases and J shed 5 bases, with 13 bases lying between them. Looked up from germline, CDR1 is SQVTM and CDR2 is ANQGSEA. Here the CDR3 reads CSVRQPRETQYF. The CDR3 bases are TGCAGCGTGCGACAGCCCCGGGAGACCCAGTACTTC.

This sequence joins TRBV18 and TRBJ2-1; D is unclear. Trimming shortened V by 0 bases and J by 3 bases, and 9 bases separated the two germline ends. The CDR3 runs 15 residues. Germline V CDR1 and CDR2: KGHSH, LQKENI. The CDR3 spells CASSPPAGHYNEQFF. In DNA, the CDR3 is TGTGCCAGCTCACCACCCGCAGGTCACTACAATGAGCAGTTCTTC.

The chain recombines TRBV6-5 with TRBJ2-7, with D tentatively TRBD1 (6 bases). Germline V gene lookup returns CDR1 MNHEY and CDR2 SVGAGI. Between the trimmed V and J ends, which lost 6 bases and 0 bases, there was a span of 12 bases. The CDR3 length is 14 residues. The CDR3 DNA is TGTGCCAGCAGCCGGGACACTTACTCCTACGAGCAGTACTTC. Translated, it gives CASSRDTYSYEQYF.

The chain uses TRBV7-8 and TRBJ1-6, with 10 nucleotides matching TRBD1. This CDR3 spans 14 amino acids. Germline values: CDR1 SGHVS, CDR2 FQNEAQ. The ends lost 5 bases at V and 11 bases at J; junction bases unmatched: 6. The CDR3 loop is CASSTGTGVAPLHF. The CDR3 DNA reads TGTGCCAGCAGCACCGGGACAGGGGTGGCACCCCTCCACTTT.

J is TRBJ1-5 and V is TRBV6-1, with 8 bases lining up with TRBD1. This CDR3 comprises 15 residues. From germline, CDR1 is MNHNS and CDR2 SASEGT. With V trimmed by 7 bases and J by 4 bases, 9 bases remained unmatched. CDR3 in DNA: TGTGCCAGCAACAAAGGGACAGGAGGGAATCAGCCCCAGCATTTT. Translated, it gives CASNKGTGGNQPQHF.